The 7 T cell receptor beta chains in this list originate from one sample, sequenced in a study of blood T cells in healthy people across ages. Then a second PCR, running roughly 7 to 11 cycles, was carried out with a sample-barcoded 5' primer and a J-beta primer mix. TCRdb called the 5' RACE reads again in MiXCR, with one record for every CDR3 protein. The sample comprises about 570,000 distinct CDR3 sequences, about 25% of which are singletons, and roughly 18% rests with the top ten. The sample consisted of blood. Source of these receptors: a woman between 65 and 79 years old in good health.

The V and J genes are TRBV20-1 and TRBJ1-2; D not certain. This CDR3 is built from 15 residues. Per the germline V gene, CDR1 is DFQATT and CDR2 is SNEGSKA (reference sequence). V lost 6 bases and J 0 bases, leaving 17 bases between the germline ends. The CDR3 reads CSAWGVISSNYGYTF. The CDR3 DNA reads TGCAGTGCATGGGGTGTGATAAGCTCTAACTATGGCTACACCTTC.

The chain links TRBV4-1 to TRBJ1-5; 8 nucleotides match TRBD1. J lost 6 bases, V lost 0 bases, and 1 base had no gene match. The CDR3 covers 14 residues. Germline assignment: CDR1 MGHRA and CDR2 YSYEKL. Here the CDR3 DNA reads TGCGCCAGCAGCCAAGAGGACAGGGCTCAGCCCCAGCATTTT. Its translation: CASSQEDRAQPQHF.

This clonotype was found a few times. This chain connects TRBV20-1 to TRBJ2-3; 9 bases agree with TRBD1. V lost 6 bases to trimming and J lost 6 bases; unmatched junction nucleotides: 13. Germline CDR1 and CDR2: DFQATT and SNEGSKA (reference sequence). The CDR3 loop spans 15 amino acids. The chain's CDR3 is CSAHDLQGARDTQYF. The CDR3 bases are TGCAGTGCCCATGACCTACAGGGGGCGAGGGATACGCAGTATTTT.

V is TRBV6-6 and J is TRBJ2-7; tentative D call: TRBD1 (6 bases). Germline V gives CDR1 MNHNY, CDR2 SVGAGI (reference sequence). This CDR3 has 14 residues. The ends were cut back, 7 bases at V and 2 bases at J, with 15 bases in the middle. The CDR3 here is CASKPRDTTYEQYF. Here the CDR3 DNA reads TGTGCCAGCAAACCCCGGGACACAACCTACGAGCAGTACTTC.

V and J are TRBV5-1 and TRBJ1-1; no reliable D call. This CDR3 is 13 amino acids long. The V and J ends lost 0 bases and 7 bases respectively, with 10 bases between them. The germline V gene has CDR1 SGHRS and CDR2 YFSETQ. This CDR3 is CASSLVETREAFF. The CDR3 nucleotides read TGCGCCAGCAGCTTGGTGGAGACCCGTGAAGCTTTCTTT.

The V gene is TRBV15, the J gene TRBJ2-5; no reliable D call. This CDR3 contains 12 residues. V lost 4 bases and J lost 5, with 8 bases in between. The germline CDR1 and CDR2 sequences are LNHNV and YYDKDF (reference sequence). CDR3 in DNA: TGTGCCACCAGCAAGGGCCACGAGACCCAGTACTTC. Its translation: CATSKGHETQYF.

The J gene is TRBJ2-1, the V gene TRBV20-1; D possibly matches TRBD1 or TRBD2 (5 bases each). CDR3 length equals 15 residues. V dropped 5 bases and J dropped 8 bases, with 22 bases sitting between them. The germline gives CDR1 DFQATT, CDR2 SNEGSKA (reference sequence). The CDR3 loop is CSAVSGTPRKDEQFF. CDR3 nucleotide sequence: TGCAGTGCTGTTTCAGGGACCCCGCGGAAGGATGAGCAGTTCTTC.